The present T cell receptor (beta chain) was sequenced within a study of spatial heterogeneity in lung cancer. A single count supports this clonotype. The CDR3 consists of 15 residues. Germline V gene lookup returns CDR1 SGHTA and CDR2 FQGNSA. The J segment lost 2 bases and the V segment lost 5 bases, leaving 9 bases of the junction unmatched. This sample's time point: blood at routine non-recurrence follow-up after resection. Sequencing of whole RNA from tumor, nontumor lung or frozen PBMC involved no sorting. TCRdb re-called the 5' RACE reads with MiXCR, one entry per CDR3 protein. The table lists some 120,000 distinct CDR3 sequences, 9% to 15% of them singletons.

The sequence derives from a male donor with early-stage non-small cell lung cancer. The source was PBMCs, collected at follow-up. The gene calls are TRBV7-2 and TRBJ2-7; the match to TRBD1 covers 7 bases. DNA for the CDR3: TGTGCCAGCAGCCTCCTCCGGGACAGTGCCTACGAGCAGTACTTC. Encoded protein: CASSLLRDSAYEQYF.